The clone carrying this T cell receptor beta chain has just one count. The antigen remains unidentified. The data belong to a study of cytomegalovirus exposure and HLA in healthy donors. Study details: Genetic ancestry analysis placed around four fifths of the roughly 400 donors that were genotyped in the Caucasian-associated cluster. Notes on the study in general: Later analysis indicated greater clonal expansion among HLA-associated TCR beta chains than among equally common other chains. Reportedly, a later analysis found an Asian-associated ancestry cluster had fewer N-insertions than the roughly 700-donor mean. Being productive about 90% or about 30% of the time was typical of most TCR beta V segments in an earlier analysis.

PCR involved 60 Vbeta and 13 Jbeta primers. The method was immunoSEQ multiplex PCR; TCRdb's version includes in-frame clones alone and lacks a portion of them. The sample carries more than 150,000 clones, 76% recorded once. The CDR3 consists of 15 residues. Germline CDR1 SGHTA, CDR2 FQGNSA. The V gene end was trimmed by 1 base and the J gene end by 4 bases; junction bases not matched to a gene: 5. Sequencing was done on a sample of PBMCs. The genes are TRBV7-2 and TRBJ1-2; 8 bases are a match to TRBD1. This TCR came from a man aged 18 to 35 in good health and CMV-seronegative. The CDR3 DNA follows: TGTGCCAGCAGCTTAGATGCAGGGGGCAGCTATGGCTACACCTTC. It encodes CASSLDAGGSYGYTF.